This T cell receptor (beta chain) stems from a study of cytomegalovirus exposure and HLA in healthy donors. Healthy bone marrow donors made up the donor group. Despite likely unrecorded immune exposures, the donors were nominally healthy at the time of sampling. The study ran its PCR with 60 Vbeta and 13 Jbeta primers. Libraries were prepared by immunoSEQ multiplex PCR; TCRdb keeps only in-frame clonotypes and omits some of them. The sample includes some 130,000 clones, 80% of them seen just once. Study observations and caveats: Beyond CMV serostatus, there was no information to go on about immune exposure. It emerged from a later analysis that several of the most significant clusters appeared to be linked to common viral pathogens.

This clone was picked up one time. Its antigen is as yet unknown. After removal of 3 bases from V and 3 bases from J, the junction contained 1 base not matched to a gene. The CDR3 is 14 amino acids. CDR1 is MNHEY, CDR2 SMNVEV, per germline (reference sequence). V usage is TRBV27 and J usage is TRBJ2-7, with 11 bases matching TRBD2. The origin of this receptor is a man aged 30-40 years in good health and CMV-seronegative. Sequenced sample: PBMCs. For the CDR3, the DNA is TGTGCCAGCAGTTTGACTAGCGGGAACTACGAGCAGTACTTC. This sequence encodes CASSLTSGNYEQYF.